One sample yielded the 12 T cell receptor beta chains listed below, sequenced in a study of blood T cell repertoires in COVID-19. Assay used: immunoSEQ multiplex PCR; TCRdb lists only in-frame clones, some missing. The table includes about 100,000 clones, 85% detected once. The sequenced material came from peripheral blood. Receptor source: a man between 45 and 60 years old with active or convalescent COVID-19.

This rearrangement joins TRBV7-3 to TRBJ2-6, with 10 bases aligning to TRBD1. Germline CDR1 reads SGHTA; CDR2 reads FQGTGA. J lost 2 bases, V lost 1 base, and 2 bases had no gene match. This CDR3 spans 17 amino acids. As DNA, the CDR3 is TGTGCCAGCAGCTTAAACGGACAGGGGGCTGGGGCCAACGTCCTGACTTTC. It codes for CASSLNGQGAGANVLTF.

J is TRBJ2-7 and V is TRBV27, with 9 nucleotides matching TRBD1. After removal of 3 bases from V and 0 bases from J, the junction contained 9 bases not matched to a gene. Germline CDR1 and CDR2: MNHEY and SMNVEV (reference sequence). This CDR3 has 17 residues. The CDR3 DNA follows: TGTGCCAGCAGTTTGGCCCTACCGGGACAGGGCTCCTACGAGCAGTACTTC. This sequence encodes CASSLALPGQGSYEQYF.

This rearrangement joins TRBV2 to TRBJ1-1, with D maybe TRBD1 (6 bases). V lost 6 bases and J lost 1, with 9 bases in between. This CDR3 is 13 amino acids long. CDR1 is SNHLY, CDR2 FYNNEI, per germline. The CDR3 nucleotides read TGTGCCAGCAGGGGACACCAGAACACTGAAGCTTTCTTT. Translating gives CASRGHQNTEAFF.

The chain carries TRBV19 and TRBJ1-2; 7 bases are a match to TRBD1. The CDR3 has 15 residues. V was pared by 4 bases and J by 4 bases, with 9 bases of the junction left unmatched. CDR1 is LNHDA and CDR2 is SQIVND in the germline V gene (reference sequence). CDR3 residues: CASSTRQGRGYGYTF. The CDR3 DNA follows: TGTGCCAGTAGTACTCGACAGGGACGAGGCTATGGCTACACCTTC.

The gene calls are TRBV7-3 and TRBJ2-2, with 9 bases matching TRBD1. Germline V gives CDR1 SGHTA, CDR2 FQGTGA. V shed 5 bases, J shed 7 bases, and the junction held 11 bases outside the gene matches. The CDR3 runs 16 residues. The CDR3 DNA sequence: TGTGCCAGCAGCCAAGGCGGGACAGGGATTGGCGGGGAGCTGTTTTTT. As protein: CASSQGGTGIGGELFF.

The J gene is TRBJ1-4, the V gene TRBV4-1; possible D gene TRBD1, 5 bases. The V end lost 1 base, the J end lost 6 bases, and 15 bases lay between the germline ends. The CDR3 totals 16 residues. From germline, CDR1 is MGHRA and CDR2 YSYEKL. The CDR3 coding sequence is TGCGCCAGCAGCCAAGTCCAGGGCAGGAATTATGAAAAACTGTTTTTT. Its protein is CASSQVQGRNYEKLFF.

The chain has TRBV9 and TRBJ1-2, with 7 bases matching TRBD1. In germline, CDR1 is SGDLS, CDR2 YYNGEE. V lost 2 bases and J lost 4; bases outside the gene matches: 8. There are 15 residues in the CDR3. This CDR3 reads CASSVGQGDPYGYTF. The CDR3 nucleotides are TGTGCCAGCAGCGTGGGGCAGGGGGACCCCTATGGCTACACCTTC.

This clone is a singleton in its sample. CDR3 region: CASSWGRTGELFF. For the CDR3, the DNA is TGTGCCAGCAGTTGGGGGCGCACCGGGGAGCTGTTTTTT. The chain is built from TRBV5-6 and TRBJ2-2, with a tentative D call TRBD1 (6 bases). CDR1 and CDR2 from the germline V gene are SGHDT and YYEEEE. V lost 5 bases to trimming and J lost 4 bases, with 9 bases between them. The CDR3 length is 13 residues.

Points on this clone: Other DNA sequences in this specimen translate into the identical CDR3. The chain couples TRBV9 to TRBJ2-7; 11 bases fit TRBD2. The germline gives CDR1 SGDLS, CDR2 YYNGEE. The CDR3 has 15 residues. V was clipped by 0 bases and J by 3 bases; unmatched bases: 2. The CDR3 protein is CASSVGLAGNYEQYF. The CDR3 DNA sequence: TGTGCCAGCAGCGTAGGACTAGCGGGGAACTACGAGCAGTACTTC.

This clone was seen a single time. This chain uses TRBV9 with TRBJ2-7; 10 bases agree with TRBD1. The CDR3 has 15 amino acids. V shed 4 bases, J shed 5 bases, and the junction held 9 bases outside the gene matches. CDR1 SGDLS and CDR2 YYNGEE come from the germline V gene. The CDR3 bases are TGTGCCAGCAGCCCCCGTGGGACAGGGGACCACGAGCAGTACTTC. Translation gives CASSPRGTGDHEQYF.

This clone was detected only a few times. This sequence joins TRBV6-2 or TRBV6-3 and TRBJ2-2; 7 nucleotides align to TRBD2. Trimming took 6 bases from V and 5 from J; bases not matched to a gene: 3. In germline, CDR1 is MNHEY, CDR2 SVGEGT. The CDR3 covers 13 residues. CDR3 sequence reads: CASSSLATGELFF. CDR3 nucleotide sequence: TGTGCCAGCAGCTCACTAGCGACCGGGGAGCTGTTTTTT.

This chain connects TRBV10-3 to TRBJ2-3; 9 positions agree with TRBD2. The germline CDR1 and CDR2 sequences are ENHRY and SYGVKD. V gave up 5 bases and J gave up 4 bases; unmatched junction bases: 10. The CDR3 runs 16 residues. The CDR3, as DNA: TGTGCCATCAGTCGGGGGGTTAGCGGGAGCGCAGATACGCAGTATTTT. Its protein product is CAISRGVSGSADTQYF.